The 14 T cell receptor beta chains below all came from one sample that was sequenced in a study of T-cell memory formation after mild COVID-19. MiXCR was run by TCRdb on the 5' RACE reads, yielding one entry per CDR3 protein. The sample has a few hundred thousand distinct CDR3 sequences; about an eighth are singletons. The sequenced sample was PBMCs or a T cell subset sorted from them (not recorded which). All receptors come from a young man who had mild COVID-19 (a few samples of this study predate the infection). Cell type and time point are not known.

There are a few counts of this clonotype. The rearrangement links TRBV4-3 to TRBJ2-7, with 8 bases identical to TRBD2. CDR3 length equals 17 residues. V lost 1 base and J lost 0; bases outside the gene matches: 8. Germline V CDR1 and CDR2: LGHNA, YSLEER. CDR3 bases: TGCGCCAGCAGCCAAGTAGGGTTGCGGGGGGCCTCCTACGAGCAGTACTTC. It translates to CASSQVGLRGASYEQYF.

This clonotype has only a few counts. V usage is TRBV5-1 and J usage is TRBJ2-3; D unclear. Deletions cut 0 bases from V and 0 bases from J, with 8 bases between. The CDR3 runs to 15 residues. The germline gives CDR1 SGHRS, CDR2 YFSETQ. The CDR3 bases are TGCGCCAGCAGCTTGGCCGTCGGGAGCACAGATACGCAGTATTTT. It yields the protein CASSLAVGSTDTQYF.

The rearrangement uses TRBV6-2 or TRBV6-3 and TRBJ2-2; 9 bases are shared with TRBD1. Trimming took 4 bases from V and 6 from J; bases not matched to a gene: 6. This CDR3 comprises 15 residues. The germline CDR1 and CDR2 sequences are MNHEY and SVGEGT. Written as DNA, the CDR3 is TGTGCCAGCAGTTTGGACAGGGGATTCTCCGGGGAGCTGTTTTTT. Encoded protein: CASSLDRGFSGELFF.

The chain joins TRBV28 to TRBJ2-2; unclear D gene. Trimming removed 8 bases at V and 6 bases at J, with 25 bases between. From germline, CDR1 is MDHEN and CDR2 SYDVKM. The CDR3 contains 17 residues. The CDR3 is CASGPHVGNLSPGELFF. The DNA of the CDR3 is TGTGCCAGCGGCCCCCATGTGGGAAACCTTTCTCCCGGGGAGCTGTTTTTT.

This clonotype was recorded a few times. The V call is TRBV6-5, the J call TRBJ2-5; D is ambiguous. V shed 5 bases and J shed 9 bases, with 13 bases lying between them. Germline CDR1 reads MNHEY; CDR2 reads SVGAGI. CDR3 length equals 12 residues. CDR3 sequence reads: CASSKDRLAQYF. The CDR3 nucleotides are TGTGCCAGCAGTAAGGACCGGCTCGCCCAGTACTTC.

This chain links TRBV29-1 with TRBJ2-7, with 7 nucleotides matching TRBD2. Trimming removed 3 bases from V and 3 bases from J; junction bases left unmatched: 2. The CDR3 contains 12 residues. Germline V CDR1 and CDR2: SQVTM, ANQGSEA. CDR3 nucleotides: TGCAGCGTTGAGGCGGGGGACTACGAGCAGTACTTC. Its translation is CSVEAGDYEQYF.

The gene calls are TRBV6-5 and TRBJ2-1; the D is unclear. CDR3 length equals 13 residues. V was pared by 4 bases and J by 10 bases, with 14 bases between. Germline assignment: CDR1 MNHEY and CDR2 SVGAGI. The CDR3 sequence is CASSLSEKGEQFF. In DNA form, the CDR3 reads TGTGCCAGCAGTTTGAGTGAGAAAGGAGAGCAGTTCTTC.

This chain connects TRBV25-1 to TRBJ1-2, with TRBD1 as a possible D gene (5 bases). The V gene lost 8 bases and the J gene lost 4 bases, with 11 bases spanning the gap. Germline loops: CDR1 MGHDK, CDR2 SYGVNS. The CDR3 covers 12 residues. CDR3 DNA sequence: TGTGCCAGCCCGGGGACCTTCTATGGCTACACCTTC. It specifies CASPGTFYGYTF.

This clonotype was counted between two and nine times. The gene calls are TRBV20-1 and TRBJ1-1; D is unresolved. The CDR3 length is 14 residues. V was shortened by 8 bases and J by 3 bases, with 19 bases between the two germline ends. Germline V gene sequence: CDR1 DFQATT, CDR2 SNEGSKA (reference sequence). In nucleotides, the CDR3 is TGCAGTACCTACGGGGTTGATACCCACACTGAAGCTTTCTTT. Its translation: CSTYGVDTHTEAFF.

This clonotype was seen many times. The chain carries TRBV12-3 or TRBV12-4 and TRBJ1-2; D call uncertain. The CDR3 totals 12 residues. The ends were cut back, 5 bases at V and 4 bases at J, with 8 bases in the middle. The CDR3, as DNA: TGTGCCAGCAGTGTCACCGCCTATGGCTACACCTTC. It specifies CASSVTAYGYTF.

This clonotype has ten or more counts. This chain links TRBV6-5 with TRBJ2-3, with 11 bases identical to TRBD1. V lost 10 bases, J lost 2 bases, and 5 bases stayed unmatched. The CDR3 runs to 14 residues. Germline CDR1 is MNHEY and CDR2 is SVGAGI. CDR3 nucleotides: TGTGCCACCGGACAGGGGGCTAACACAGATACGCAGTATTTT. Amino acids: CATGQGANTDTQYF.

This clonotype was recorded once. The chain employs TRBV9 and TRBJ2-5; 7 bases fit TRBD1. Looked up from germline, CDR1 is SGDLS and CDR2 is YYNGEE. This CDR3 is built from 14 residues. Trimming at V came to 1 base and at J to 8 bases, leaving 8 bases not matched to a gene. The CDR3 spells CASSVWQGDETQYF. DNA of the CDR3: TGTGCCAGCAGCGTATGGCAGGGGGATGAAACCCAGTACTTC.

The V call is TRBV11-2, the J call TRBJ2-5; TRBD2 aligns across 7 bases. Germline CDR1 and CDR2: SGHAT and FQNNGV. The CDR3 is made up of 17 amino acids. Trimming took 1 base from V and 5 from J; bases not matched to a gene: 13. The CDR3 nucleotides read TGTGCCAGCAGCTTAGTTCGGTCCAGCGGGGACGGTGAGACCCAGTACTTC. Translating gives CASSLVRSSGDGETQYF.

This clonotype was counted only a few times. This sequence joins TRBV5-1 and TRBJ2-5; possibly TRBD1 for D (6 bases). CDR1 and CDR2 from the germline V gene are SGHRS and YFSETQ. The V and J ends lost 3 bases and 2 bases respectively, with 14 bases between them. The CDR3 has 15 residues. The CDR3 DNA sequence: TGCGCCAGCAGCTCATATTCCGGGACACAAGAGACCCAGTACTTC. This gives the protein CASSSYSGTQETQYF.